This T cell receptor (beta chain) was retrieved from a study of T cell changes during pregnancy in multiple sclerosis. CDR1 is GTSNPN and CDR2 is SVGIG in the germline V gene (reference sequence). V was pared by 0 bases and J by 8 bases, with 25 bases between. The length of the CDR3 is 17 residues. Profiling relied on immunoSEQ multiplex PCR, and the TCRdb table lists in-frame clones only, not all of them. This repertoire shows roughly 110,000 clones, just under 95% found once; its top ten account for around 1.5%. This TCR came from a female donor with multiple sclerosis, enrolled in a pregnancy study. The gene calls are TRBV30 and TRBJ1-2, with D possibly matching TRBD1 (6 bases). This material consisted of peripheral blood, taken after pregnancy. CDR3 sequence reads: CAWSVRRTVSIEWGYTF. The DNA of the CDR3 is TGTGCCTGGAGTGTAAGGAGGACAGTCTCTATTGAATGGGGCTACACCTTC.